The 20 T cell receptor beta chains below were found in one sample sequenced in a study of blood T cells in healthy people across ages. Alongside a J-beta primer mix, a sample-barcoded 5' primer served in a second PCR lasting roughly 7 to 11 cycles. One entry per CDR3 protein, called by TCRdb with MiXCR from the 5' RACE reads. The table has 910,000 or so distinct CDR3 sequences, approximately 50% seen once. Sequencing used blood. The receptors shown here come from a woman aged 60-70 years in good health.

The chain recombines TRBV4-1 with TRBJ2-7, with a weak D call TRBD1 (5 bases). V was trimmed by 0 bases and J by 2 bases, leaving 11 bases between them. Germline V gene lookup returns CDR1 MGHRA and CDR2 YSYEKL. CDR3 length equals 15 residues. The CDR3 region has the DNA TGCGCCAGCAGCCAAGATCAGGGTCTCCCCTACGAGCAGTACTTC. Protein product: CASSQDQGLPYEQYF.

This clonotype was found many times. V and J are TRBV29-1 and TRBJ2-7; 9 positions match TRBD2. Germline V gene lookup returns CDR1 SQVTM and CDR2 ANQGSEA. The CDR3 has 13 residues. The junction had 10 bases not matched to a gene; V was cut back by 7 bases and J by 6 bases. The CDR3 region is CSAGGRAGFEQYF. CDR3 in DNA: TGCAGCGCGGGCGGGAGGGCCGGTTTCGAGCAGTACTTC.

This chain joins TRBV4-3 and TRBJ2-1; tentative D call: TRBD2 (7 bases). In germline, CDR1 is LGHNA, CDR2 YSLEER. This CDR3 region has 14 residues. V was trimmed by 8 bases and J by 8 bases, leaving 19 bases between them. The CDR3 loop reads CASGVRGTNYEQFF. In nucleotides, the CDR3 is TGCGCCAGCGGAGTTAGGGGGACTAACTATGAGCAGTTCTTC.

In the case of this clonotype: A much larger clone sits a single nucleotide away, making a read error possible. The chain links TRBV27 to TRBJ2-3, with D unresolved. Germline values: CDR1 MNHEY, CDR2 SMNVEV (reference sequence). Trimming removed 5 bases from V and 0 bases from J, with 15 bases in between. The CDR3 sequence is 16 residues long. The CDR3 sequence: CASSPRRARSTDTQYF. The CDR3 DNA reads TGTGCCAGCAGTCCCAGACGGGCAAGAAGCACAGATACGCAGTATTTT.

This chain uses TRBV6-1 with TRBJ2-1; D call uncertain. The length of the CDR3 is 15 residues. Germline loops: CDR1 MNHNS, CDR2 SASEGT. V shed 7 bases and J shed 0 bases, with 13 bases lying between them. The CDR3 bases are TGTGCCAGCAATCCGGGCTTACGCTCCTACAATGAGCAGTTCTTC. Translation: CASNPGLRSYNEQFF.

This clonotype was counted a few times. This sequence joins TRBV14 and TRBJ2-5, with 10 bases lining up with TRBD2. Trimming removed 4 bases from V and 4 bases from J; junction bases left unmatched: 9. The CDR3 contains 16 residues. Germline V gene sequence: CDR1 SGHDN, CDR2 FVKESK. Here the CDR3 reads CASSLTLAGVGETQYF. CDR3 DNA sequence: TGTGCCAGCAGCCTCACCCTAGCGGGAGTTGGAGAGACCCAGTACTTC.

This clonotype was counted a few times. The rearrangement uses TRBV7-9 and TRBJ2-6; D gene uncertain. Trimming shortened V by 4 bases and J by 1 base, and 11 bases separated the two germline ends. Germline V CDR1 and CDR2: SEHNR, FQNEAQ (reference sequence). This CDR3 comprises 16 residues. The CDR3 nucleotides read TGTGCCAGCAGCTCGATTCGGACGTCTGGGGCCAACGTCCTGACTTTC. Its protein product is CASSSIRTSGANVLTF.

The rearrangement uses TRBV12-3 or TRBV12-4 and TRBJ2-3; tentatively, D is TRBD2 (6 bases). The ends were cut back, 4 bases at V and 3 bases at J, with 11 bases in the middle. The CDR3 sequence is 14 residues long. The CDR3 sequence is CASSSTAGTDTQYF. CDR3 nucleotides: TGTGCCAGCAGTTCTACCGCGGGGACAGATACGCAGTATTTT.

This clonotype was observed a few times. This chain connects TRBV20-1 to TRBJ2-7; possible D gene TRBD2, 6 bases. Germline assignment: CDR1 DFQATT and CDR2 SNEGSKA (reference sequence). V lost 6 bases and J 3 bases, leaving 12 bases between the germline ends. The CDR3 is 12 residues long. The CDR3 loop reads CSATLARYEQYF. Written as DNA, the CDR3 is TGCAGTGCAACACTAGCTCGCTACGAGCAGTACTTC.

In this sample, this clonotype turned up a few times. J is TRBJ2-1 and V is TRBV3-1, with D unclear. The CDR3 has 14 amino acids. V lost 3 bases to trimming and J lost 4 bases, with 10 bases between them. Germline values: CDR1 LGHDT, CDR2 YNNKEL (reference sequence). CDR3 nucleotides: TGTGCCAGCAGCCATAGCCACGGGTACAATGAGCAGTTCTTC. Residues: CASSHSHGYNEQFF.

This sequence joins TRBV28 and TRBJ2-3; TRBD1 agrees at 8 bases. The CDR3 length is 15 residues. CDR1 MDHEN and CDR2 SYDVKM come from the germline V gene. The V segment lost 6 bases and the J segment 10 bases; nucleotides outside the gene matches: 15. CDR3 in DNA: TGTGCCAGCAGGCCAGGGGGCATAGGGTTCGATGCGCAGTATTTT. This translates into CASRPGGIGFDAQYF.

This sequence joins TRBV4-2 and TRBJ1-6, with a tentative D call TRBD1 (6 bases). CDR3 size: 14 residues. Germline V gives CDR1 LGHNA, CDR2 YNFKEQ. V was cut by 8 bases and J by 7 bases, with 15 bases left in between. The CDR3 bases are TGTGCCAGCCGAACAGGGTTTTCGAATTCACCCCTCCACTTT. The encoded protein is CASRTGFSNSPLHF.

This chain connects TRBV3-1 to TRBJ2-3; D remains unclear. CDR1 and CDR2 (germline): LGHDT, YNNKEL (reference sequence). This CDR3 contains 13 residues. The ends were cut back, 4 bases at V and 5 bases at J, with 10 bases in the middle. CDR3 sequence reads: CASSLITGDTQYF. The CDR3 DNA follows: TGTGCCAGCAGCCTTATAACGGGAGATACGCAGTATTTT.

This clonotype was detected many times. The junction departs from the called germline gene at one end, perhaps through a read error. The chain uses TRBV5-1 and TRBJ2-5, with D unresolved. This CDR3 has 12 residues. CDR1 is SGHRS and CDR2 is YFSETQ in the germline V gene. The CDR3 reads CASSLNQETQYF. The CDR3 nucleotides read TGTGCCAGCAGCTTAAATCAAGAGACCCAGTACTTC.

This clonotype was seen a single time. The chain has TRBV27 and TRBJ2-4, with TRBD1 identical over 10 bases. The J call may be in error: the DNA end matches TRBJ2-7 better. CDR1 is MNHEY and CDR2 is SMNVEV in the germline V gene (reference sequence). This CDR3 spans 18 amino acids. The CDR3 is CASSGTGDFTSGLYEQYF. CDR3 nucleotide sequence: TGTGCCAGCAGCGGGACAGGGGACTTCACTAGCGGTCTCTACGAGCAGTACTTC.

This sequence joins TRBV20-1 and TRBJ2-5; no definite D call. The germline V gene has CDR1 DFQATT and CDR2 SNEGSKA (reference sequence). V was cut by 5 bases and J by 0 bases, with 13 bases left in between. The CDR3 spans 14 residues. CDR3 bases: TGCAGTGCTCGAGGCGGCAGATACCAAGAGACCCAGTACTTC. The encoded protein is CSARGGRYQETQYF.

The chain has TRBV20-1 and TRBJ2-5, with D possibly matching TRBD1 (5 bases). Trimming cost V 3 bases and J 4 bases, with 15 bases left between them. The CDR3 loop spans 14 amino acids. Germline V gene data show CDR1 as DFQATT and CDR2 as SNEGSKA (reference sequence). In nucleotides, the CDR3 is TGCAGTGCTAGCATCAGCAGGGTGCCAGAGACCCAGTACTTC. Its translation: CSASISRVPETQYF.

The rearrangement joins TRBV5-1 to TRBJ2-1, with 9 bases lining up with TRBD2. This CDR3 is built from 17 residues. The V segment lost 3 bases and the J segment 3 bases; nucleotides outside the gene matches: 10. CDR1 and CDR2 from the germline V gene are SGHRS and YFSETQ. The DNA of the CDR3 is TGCGCCAGCAGCTCGGACGTGCTAGCGGGGATCTACAATGAGCAGTTCTTC. As protein: CASSSDVLAGIYNEQFF.

The rearrangement uses TRBV20-1 and TRBJ2-5; 8 bases align to TRBD1. Unmatched junction bases numbered 7, after V lost 6 bases and J lost 4 bases. CDR1 and CDR2 from the germline V gene are DFQATT and SNEGSKA (reference sequence). CDR3 length: 13 amino acids. The CDR3 region is CSAPKQGGETQYF. The CDR3 coding sequence is TGCAGTGCCCCGAAACAGGGGGGAGAGACCCAGTACTTC.

This clonotype was counted once. V gene TRBV3-1 combines with J gene TRBJ2-7; 10 bases agree with TRBD2. The DNA end lines up better with TRBJ2-5; the J call may be wrong. The CDR3 sequence is 14 residues long. Germline-derived CDR1 and CDR2 are LGHDT and YNNKEL (reference sequence). This chain's CDR3 is CASGPGTSAETQYF. CDR3 sequence (DNA): TGTGCCAGCGGCCCCGGGACTAGCGCGGAGACCCAGTACTTC.